This TCR beta chain was profiled in a study of Graves' ophthalmopathy and Graves' hyperthyroidism. The study, taken as a whole, reports: The study's model predicted ophthalmopathy progression at around 70% sensitivity and 72% to 75% specificity.

Amplification of TCR beta CDR3 regions used RNA transcripts. The workflow started with a first-round RT-PCR run with HTBI primers and then moved on to a second-round multiplex PCR. Each CDR3 protein is one row after TCRdb ran MiXCR on the multiplex PCR reads. The sample includes roughly 1.1 million distinct CDR3 sequences, 36% of them seen just once. Deletions cut 6 bases from V and 0 bases from J, with 11 bases between. There are 14 residues in the CDR3. This clonotype showed up many times. Its antigen is not known. This clonotype was obtained from an adult man with Graves' hyperthyroidism. The gene calls are TRBV12-3 or TRBV12-4 and TRBJ1-1; D perhaps matches TRBD1 (6 bases). The sequenced sample was peripheral blood or thyroid tissue (not recorded which). The CDR3 region has the DNA TGTGCCAGCAGGGAACAGGGTTTGAACACTGAAGCTTTCTTT. This sequence encodes CASREQGLNTEAFF.